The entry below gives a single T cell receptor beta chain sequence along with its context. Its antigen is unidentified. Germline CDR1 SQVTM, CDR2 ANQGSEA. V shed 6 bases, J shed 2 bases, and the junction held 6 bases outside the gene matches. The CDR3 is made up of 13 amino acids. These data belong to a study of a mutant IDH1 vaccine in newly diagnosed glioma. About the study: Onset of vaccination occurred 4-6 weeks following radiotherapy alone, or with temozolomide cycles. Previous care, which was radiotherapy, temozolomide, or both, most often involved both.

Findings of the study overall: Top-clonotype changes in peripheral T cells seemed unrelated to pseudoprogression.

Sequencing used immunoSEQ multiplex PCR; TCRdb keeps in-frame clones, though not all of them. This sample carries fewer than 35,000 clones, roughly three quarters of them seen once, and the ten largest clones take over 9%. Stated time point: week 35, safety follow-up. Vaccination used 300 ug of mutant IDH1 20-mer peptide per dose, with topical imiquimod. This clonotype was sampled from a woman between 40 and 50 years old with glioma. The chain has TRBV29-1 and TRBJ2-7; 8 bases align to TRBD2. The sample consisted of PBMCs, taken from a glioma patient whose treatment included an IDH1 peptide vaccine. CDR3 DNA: TGCAGCGTGAGCGGGGGAGGCCCCTACGAGCAGTACTTC. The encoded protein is CSVSGGGPYEQYF.